The 9 T cell receptor beta chains in this list originate from one sample, sequenced in a study of CD8 T cells in Susac syndrome (dated by TCRdb to about 2019). Library construction relied on the immunoSEQ multiplex PCR assay. RNA was extracted using the RNeasy kit, and roughly 0.45 to 1 microgram was reverse transcribed with random hexamers. In TCRdb, the public reads were trimmed at Q25 with fastp and aligned with MiXCR, with productive beta chains retained. For every CDR3 protein sequence, its rows merge into one entry that carries the most common genes and DNA. This sample has some 120,000 distinct CDR3 sequences in its table, and about nine tenths of those were observed once. The ten biggest clones cover 0.12% of the sample. The sequenced material came from CD8+ T cells from PBMCs. These TCRs come from a human donor in good health.

The genes are TRBV7-3 and TRBJ1-1, with a weak D call TRBD1 (6 bases). The V gene lost 6 bases and the J gene lost 1 base, with 9 bases spanning the gap. This CDR3 region has 13 residues. Germline CDR1 and CDR2: SGHTA and FQGTGA. CDR3: CASSSDRNTEAFF. CDR3 nucleotide sequence: TGTGCCAGCAGTTCGGACAGGAACACTGAAGCTTTCTTT.

The V and J genes are TRBV20-1 and TRBJ2-6; no firm D call. The CDR3 consists of 16 residues. From germline, CDR1 is DFQATT and CDR2 SNEGSKA (reference sequence). Trimming took off 3 bases at V and 0 bases at J, with 12 bases between the two ends. For the CDR3, the DNA is TGCAGTGCTAGTGCAGGTGGGCGCTCTGGGGCCAACGTCCTGACTTTC. Translating it yields CSASAGGRSGANVLTF.

The V and J genes are TRBV7-8 and TRBJ2-1; D might be TRBD1 or TRBD2, each matching 6 bases. From germline, CDR1 is SGHVS and CDR2 FQNEAQ. This CDR3 has 17 amino acids. Trimming cost V 0 bases and J 0 bases, with 12 bases left between them. CDR3 DNA: TGTGCCAGCAGCTTAGCCGAGGGGGGAAGCTCCTACAATGAGCAGTTCTTC. Its protein product is CASSLAEGGSSYNEQFF. The variable domain in full, with the rest retrieved from reference TRBV7-8 and TRBJ2-1, is GAGVSQSPRYKVAKRGQDVALRCDPISGHVSLFWYQQALGQGPEFLTYFQNEAQLDKSGLPSDRFFAERPEGSVSTLKIQRTQQEDSAVYLCASSLAEGGSSYNEQFFGPGTRLTVL.

The chain links TRBV7-3 to TRBJ1-2; unclear D gene. Germline assignment: CDR1 SGHTA and CDR2 FQGTGA. Deletions cut 5 bases from V and 8 bases from J, with 15 bases between. This CDR3 spans 13 amino acids. CDR3 residues: CASSAAMGGGYTF. The CDR3, as DNA: TGTGCCAGCAGCGCCGCCATGGGCGGAGGCTACACCTTC.

The chain couples TRBV5-1 to TRBJ1-1, with 10 positions matching TRBD1. V trimming: 4 bases; J trimming: 5 bases; junction bases outside the gene matches: 5. Per the germline V gene, CDR1 is SGHRS and CDR2 is YFSETQ. The CDR3 covers 14 residues. The CDR3 region is CASSLTGQGTEAFF. DNA for the CDR3: TGCGCCAGCAGCCTTACGGGACAGGGGACTGAAGCTTTCTTT.

The rearrangement uses TRBV7-9 and TRBJ1-2; D unclear. CDR1 is SEHNR, CDR2 FQNEAQ, per germline (reference sequence). This CDR3 spans 13 amino acids. V was cut by 2 bases and J by 7 bases, with 11 bases left in between. CDR3 in DNA: TGTGCCAGCAGCTTAAATCCCAGCGGTGGCTACACCTTC. It yields the protein CASSLNPSGGYTF.

The chain recombines TRBV7-2 with TRBJ2-3; no clear D. CDR1 SGHTA and CDR2 FQGNSA come from the germline V gene. Trimming removed 0 bases at V and 10 bases at J, with 8 bases between. CDR3 size: 12 residues. CDR3 coding DNA: TGTGCCAGCAGCTTAGCGGGGAAGGCGCAGTATTTT. Translating it yields CASSLAGKAQYF.

The V call is TRBV29-1, the J call TRBJ1-5, with TRBD1 as a possible D gene (6 bases). Germline CDR1 reads SQVTM; CDR2 reads ANQGSEA. With 7 bases removed from V and 7 bases from J, the gap between germline ends came to 17 bases. This CDR3 is built from 13 residues. This CDR3 is CSASSGVDQPQHF. Written as DNA, the CDR3 is TGCAGCGCCTCTTCAGGGGTCGACCAGCCCCAGCATTTT.

This clonotype showed up just once. The chain is built from TRBV27 and TRBJ2-7, with 7 bases fitting TRBD1. Losses at the gene ends were 5 bases for V and 2 bases for J; bases not matched to a gene: 9. Per germline, CDR1 MNHEY and CDR2 SMNVEV (reference sequence). The CDR3 runs to 15 residues. The CDR3 bases are TGTGCCAGCAGTCGCCGCGACAGGGTACCCTACGAGCAGTACTTC. Translating gives CASSRRDRVPYEQYF.